This TCR beta chain was sequenced for a study of cytomegalovirus exposure and HLA in healthy donors. Looking at the study overall: The approximately 130 validation repertoires were reported in a later analysis to have been generated on the same platform as the roughly 720 first-cohort repertoires.

CDR3 length equals 13 residues. Germline V gives CDR1 GTSNPN, CDR2 SVGIG (reference sequence). After removal of 4 bases from V and 2 bases from J, the junction contained 4 bases not matched to a gene. About this clone: Its target is unknown.

Sequenced by immunoSEQ multiplex PCR; TCRdb stores in-frame clones only, minus some. The data show under 300,000 clones, 70% to 90% seen once. Study-wide points: Among TCR beta chains, those listed as cytomegalovirus-associated numbered around 160. Confirmation in vitro established that a few CMV-associated chains were specific for CMV antigens. It was reported that the classifier diagnosed cytomegalovirus status with high specificity and sensitivity in both the original and validation cohorts.

The origin of this receptor is a woman aged 25 to 39 in good health and CMV-seropositive. The sequenced material came from PBMCs. The gene calls are TRBV30 and TRBJ1-2; 7 bases are shared with TRBD1. This CDR3 is CAWIRGQNYGYTF. The CDR3 nucleotides read TGTGCCTGGATCCGGGGACAGAACTATGGCTACACCTTC.